Listed below are T cell receptor beta chains from one sample, sequenced in a study of cytomegalovirus exposure and HLA in healthy donors. Produced via immunoSEQ multiplex PCR; TCRdb's table is partial and in-frame only. Of some 130,000 clones listed, around 77% are singletons. The sequencing sample was made of PBMCs. All receptors come from a man aged 50-59 years in good health and CMV-seronegative. The CDR3 runs from the conserved cysteine through the conserved F or W. The D gene is left open where the match is weak. A clone size is listed for some rows: how often the clone was seen (once, few, many), or a class if it is expanded.

. | TRBJ1-5 | TRBV7-9 | . | CASGRDQQPQHF | TGTGCCAGCGGGAGAGATCAGCAGCCCCAGCATTTT
. | TRBJ2-6 | TRBV5-1 | . | CASSPAGTGANVLTF | TGCGCCAGCAGCCCCGCGGGGACTGGGGCCAACGTCCTGACTTTC
. | TRBJ2-2 | TRBV5-1 | TRBD2 | CASRPGGTGELFF | TGCGCCAGCAGGCCGGGAGGCACCGGGGAGCTGTTTTTT
. | TRBJ2-3 | TRBV5-8 | . | CASSSRGPSTDTQYF | TGTGCCAGCAGCTCCAGGGGCCCTAGCACAGATACGCAGTATTTT
. | TRBJ2-2 | TRBV2 | TRBD1 | CASRGTGRGELFF | TGTGCCAGCAGAGGGACAGGGCGCGGGGAGCTGTTTTTT
. | TRBJ2-7 | TRBV11-2 | TRBD1 | CASSITGGRYEQYF | TGTGCCAGCAGTATAACAGGGGGTCGCTACGAGCAGTACTTC
. | TRBJ2-1 | TRBV30 | TRBD2 | CAWNRGLALGGDEQFF | TGTGCCTGGAACCGGGGACTAGCCCTAGGGGGGGATGAGCAGTTCTTC
. | TRBJ1-5 | TRBV7-2 | . | CASSDRYQPQHF | TGTGCCAGCAGCGACAGGTACCAGCCCCAGCATTTT
. | TRBJ2-5 | TRBV11-3 | . | CASSLQGSETQYF | TGTGCCAGCAGCTTACAGGGGTCAGAGACCCAGTACTTC
. | TRBJ2-2 | TRBV10-1 | TRBD2 | CASSELAGEVGELFF | TGCGCCAGCAGTGAGCTGGCGGGAGAGGTCGGGGAGCTGTTTTTT
. | TRBJ1-1 | TRBV30 | TRBD1 | CAWSTGQVNTEAFF | TGTGCCTGGAGTACCGGACAGGTGAACACTGAAGCTTTCTTT
. | TRBJ2-1 | TRBV28 | TRBD2 | CASSPSGSNEQFF | TGTGCCAGCAGTCCTAGCGGGAGCAATGAGCAGTTCTTC
. | TRBJ2-3 | TRBV27 | TRBD2 | CASSLGPLAGSKDTQYF | TGTGCCAGCAGTTTAGGCCCACTAGCGGGTTCAAAGGATACGCAGTATTTT
few | TRBJ1-2 | TRBV5-8 | TRBD1 | CASSWSTGDFSGYTF | TGTGCCAGCAGCTGGTCGACAGGGGATTTTTCTGGCTACACCTTC
few | TRBJ2-2 | TRBV7-6 | . | CASSLLGGGKRELFF | TGTGCCAGCAGCTTACTCGGAGGTGGCAAGAGGGAGCTGTTTTTT
. | TRBJ1-4 | TRBV5-8 | . | CASSLPRTDNEKLFF | TGTGCCAGCAGCCTACCGCGCACAGACAATGAAAAACTGTTTTTT
. | TRBJ2-3 | TRBV20-1 | . | CSGRLEGTQYF | TGCAGTGGCCGACTAGAGGGGACGCAGTATTTT
. | TRBJ2-2 | TRBV29-1 | TRBD2 | CSVVGDYTGELLF | TGCAGCGTTGTAGGGGACTACACCGGGGAGCTGCTTTTT
. | TRBJ2-7 | TRBV7-2 | TRBD1 | CASSHGQASYEQYF | TGTGCCAGCAGCCATGGACAGGCCTCCTACGAGCAGTACTTC
few | TRBJ2-3 | TRBV10-3 | TRBD2 | CAISELLAGGRDTQYF | TGTGCCATCAGTGAGTTGTTAGCGGGAGGTCGAGATACGCAGTATTTT
few | TRBJ1-2 | TRBV5-3 | TRBD1 | CARSGHQGDYGYTF | TGTGCCAGAAGCGGTCACCAGGGGGACTATGGCTACACCTTC
once | TRBJ2-1 | TRBV11-2 | TRBD2 | CASSTQTSGKANEQFF | TGTGCCAGCAGCACACAAACTAGCGGGAAGGCGAATGAGCAGTTCTTC
. | TRBJ2-7 | TRBV4-1 | . | CASSQAWTDTYEQYF | TGCGCCAGCAGCCAAGCCTGGACAGATACCTACGAGCAGTACTTC
. | TRBJ2-7 | TRBV7-2 | TRBD2 | CASSPGGGGQYEQYF | TGTGCCAGCAGCCCCGGGGGGGGAGGCCAGTACGAGCAGTACTTC
. | TRBJ1-5 | TRBV10-3 | . | CAISGGTDSNQPQHF | TGTGCCATCAGTGGGGGCACCGATAGCAATCAGCCCCAGCATTTT
. | TRBJ1-2 | TRBV7-9 | . | CASSLDGYDYGYTF | TGTGCCAGCAGCTTAGACGGGTACGACTATGGCTACACCTTC
. | TRBJ2-7 | TRBV23-1 | TRBD1 | CASSQSWGQGDHEQYF | TGCGCCAGCAGTCAATCTTGGGGACAGGGGGATCACGAGCAGTACTTC
once | TRBJ1-1 | TRBV7-9 | TRBD1 | CASSSWDRGNTEAFF | TGTGCCAGCAGCTCCTGGGACAGGGGGAACACTGAAGCTTTCTTT
. | TRBJ2-7 | TRBV2 | TRBD1 | CASSEGGTGGIEQYF | TGTGCCAGCAGTGAAGGGGGGACAGGGGGCATCGAGCAGTACTTC
. | TRBJ2-1 | TRBV6-5 | . | CASSRGDEQFF | TGTGCCAGCAGCCGCGGGGATGAGCAGTTCTTC
. | TRBJ2-1 | TRBV4-1 | TRBD2 | CASSQEAGGVLAGVGNNEQFF | TGCGCCAGCAGCCAAGAGGCGGGGGGGGTTCTAGCGGGAGTGGGAAACAATGAGCAGTTCTTC
. | TRBJ2-4 | TRBV5-1 | . | CASSLDAWGAGDIQYF | TGCGCCAGCAGCTTGGACGCGTGGGGGGCGGGAGACATTCAGTACTTC
. | TRBJ2-7 | TRBV5-1 | . | CASSLGRVGYEQYF | TGCGCCAGCAGCTTGGGCAGGGTAGGATACGAGCAGTACTTC
. | TRBJ2-3 | TRBV7-2 | TRBD2 | CASSLTSGSRTDTQYF | TGTGCCAGCAGCTTAACTAGCGGGAGTAGGACAGATACGCAGTATTTT
. | TRBJ2-5 | TRBV28 | . | CASSVGGRETQYF | TGTGCCAGCAGTGTTGGAGGGCGAGAGACCCAGTACTTC
. | TRBJ2-7 | TRBV7-8 | . | CASSSLASSYEQYF | TGTGCCAGCAGCTCCCTGGCCTCCTCGTACGAGCAGTACTTC
. | TRBJ2-2 | TRBV5-1 | TRBD2 | CASSLVASGSLDGELFF | TGCGCCAGCAGCTTGGTCGCTAGCGGGAGTCTTGACGGGGAGCTGTTTTTT
. | TRBJ1-2 | TRBV28 | TRBD1 | CASRRRQGANYGYTF | TGTGCCAGCAGACGACGACAGGGGGCTAACTATGGCTACACCTTC
. | TRBJ2-7 | TRBV4-1 | TRBD2 | CASSQDPLAVSSYEQYF | TGCGCCAGCAGCCAAGATCCCCTAGCGGTGAGCTCCTACGAGCAGTACTTC
. | TRBJ1-3 | TRBV28 | . | CASRELENTIYF | TGTGCCAGCAGGGAGTTGGAAAACACCATATATTTT
. | TRBJ1-2 | TRBV10-3 | . | CAINRGSNYGYTF | TGTGCCATCAATAGGGGGTCTAACTATGGCTACACCTTC
. | TRBJ2-3 | TRBV6-6 | TRBD2 | CASSYGAGARTDTQYF | TGTGCCAGCAGTTACGGGGCGGGAGCGCGCACAGATACGCAGTATTTT
. | TRBJ1-1 | TRBV7-2 | . | CASSGQRNTEAFF | TGTGCCAGCAGCGGACAGCGGAACACTGAAGCTTTCTTT